A selection of T cell receptor beta chains follows, all from one sample in a study of blood T cell repertoires in COVID-19. Assay used: immunoSEQ multiplex PCR; TCRdb lists only in-frame clones, some missing. The sample holds some 370,000 clones, nearly 90% seen once. The sample was peripheral blood. The receptors shown here come from a man between 18 and 35 years old with active or convalescent COVID-19. CDR3s include the opening cysteine and the closing phenylalanine or tryptophan. The D gene is left open where the match is weak. Expanded clones are given a class, and other clones once, few, many or no size at all.

j_call clone_size d_call v_call cdr3_aa cdr3_nt
TRBJ2-7 . . TRBV18 CASSPPGETYEQYF TGTGCCAGCTCACCCCCAGGGGAAACCTACGAGCAGTACTTC
TRBJ1-1 . . TRBV18 CASSLWPGMPNMNTEAFF TGTGCCAGCTCACTGTGGCCAGGGATGCCCAACATGAACACTGAAGCTTTCTTT
TRBJ2-3 . TRBD2 TRBV24-1 CATRTSGSGGTDTQYF TGTGCCACCAGGACTAGCGGGAGCGGGGGCACAGATACGCAGTATTTT
TRBJ2-1 . TRBD2 TRBV24-1 CATSDPSGGSYNEQFF TGTGCCACCAGTGATCCTAGCGGGGGAAGTTACAATGAGCAGTTCTTC
TRBJ1-4 . . TRBV12-3/TRBV12-4 CASGRETNEKLFF TGTGCCAGCGGTCGGGAGACTAATGAAAAACTGTTTTTT
TRBJ1-1 . . TRBV7-2 CASSFPGEKAFF TGTGCCAGCAGCTTCCCAGGGGAGAAAGCTTTCTTT
TRBJ1-2 . . TRBV19 CASSMEAPGGYGYTF TGTGCCAGTAGTATGGAGGCCCCGGGGGGCTATGGCTACACCTTC
TRBJ1-1 . . TRBV9 CASSVGGKNTEAFF TGTGCCAGCAGCGTAGGCGGGAAGAACACTGAAGCTTTCTTT
TRBJ2-3 . TRBD2 TRBV7-9 CASSLSGGGSDTQYF TGTGCCAGCAGCTTATCGGGGGGAGGATCAGATACGCAGTATTTT
TRBJ1-5 . . TRBV28 CASSRRVGNQPQHF TGTGCCAGCAGCCGCAGGGTTGGCAATCAGCCCCAGCATTTT
TRBJ2-7 . . TRBV6-2/TRBV6-3 CASSQGPYEQYF TGTGCCAGCAGTCAGGGGCCCTACGAGCAGTACTTC
TRBJ2-7 . . TRBV25-1 CASSDPSSRNQYSYEQYF TGTGCCAGCAGTGATCCTTCTAGCCGAAACCAATACTCCTACGAGCAGTACTTC
TRBJ1-5 . TRBD1 TRBV2 CASSGGRGSFQPQHF TGTGCCAGCAGTGGCGGCAGGGGGTCTTTCCAGCCCCAGCATTTT
TRBJ1-2 . . TRBV6-4 CASSDSKGSGYGYTF TGTGCCAGCAGTGACTCGAAAGGATCAGGCTACGGCTACACCTTC
TRBJ2-1 few . TRBV6-1 CASSGLDSSSYNEQFF TGTGCCAGCAGTGGACTCGACAGCAGCTCCTACAATGAGCAGTTCTTC
TRBJ2-2 . TRBD1 TRBV28 CASSSGQRLTGELFF TGTGCCAGCAGTTCGGGACAGAGACTCACCGGGGAGCTGTTTTTT
TRBJ1-2 . . TRBV9 CASSVAHYGYTF TGTGCCAGCAGCGTAGCTCACTATGGCTACACCTTC
TRBJ1-5 . . TRBV18 CASSPSSSNQPQHF TGTGCCAGCTCACCGTCAAGCTCTAATCAGCCCCAGCATTTT
TRBJ2-1 . . TRBV7-3 CASSFSGYHEQFF TGTGCCAGCAGCTTCTCGGGTTACCATGAGCAGTTCTTC
TRBJ2-4 once . TRBV7-2 CASSLTSSNIQYF TGTGCCAGCAGCTTAACTAGTTCGAACATTCAGTACTTC
TRBJ2-3 . . TRBV7-3 CASSLEASSTDTQYF TGTGCCAGCAGCTTAGAGGCTAGCAGCACAGATACGCAGTATTTT
TRBJ2-2 . . TRBV6-5 CASSYSSSGELFF TGTGCCAGCAGTTACTCGAGCTCCGGGGAGCTGTTTTTT
TRBJ1-1 . . TRBV28 CASSNMDNANTEAFF TGTGCCAGCAGTAACATGGACAATGCCAACACTGAAGCTTTCTTT
TRBJ2-5 . TRBD2 TRBV5-3 CARSDLRTSGVQETQYF TGTGCCAGAAGCGATTTGAGGACTAGCGGGGTCCAAGAGACCCAGTACTTC
TRBJ1-5 . . TRBV7-2 CASSPSPPLGGSRPQHF TGTGCCAGCAGCCCTAGTCCCCCTCTCGGGGGTAGCCGGCCCCAGCATTTT
TRBJ1-1 . . TRBV28 CASSEPNRENTEAFF TGTGCCAGCAGCGAACCGAACAGGGAGAACACTGAAGCTTTCTTT
TRBJ1-2 . TRBD1 TRBV6-5 CASSRPGQGYGYTF TGTGCCAGCAGCCGACCGGGACAGGGCTATGGCTACACCTTC
TRBJ2-1 . TRBD1 TRBV7-8 CASKRTGGHNEQFF TGTGCCAGCAAACGGACAGGGGGCCACAATGAGCAGTTCTTC
TRBJ2-2 . TRBD2 TRBV7-7 CASSLGLAGTGELFF TGTGCTAGCAGCTTAGGACTAGCGGGAACCGGGGAGCTGTTTTTT
TRBJ2-5 . . TRBV2 CASSEDTVPETQYF TGTGCCAGCAGTGAAGATACGGTCCCAGAGACCCAGTACTTC
TRBJ1-4 . . TRBV28 CASSLSGNLIGEKLFF TGTGCCAGCAGTTTGTCAGGGAACCTAATAGGTGAAAAACTGTTTTTT
TRBJ2-1 . . TRBV10-3 CAISISGQWQFF TGTGCCATCAGCATTAGCGGTCAATGGCAGTTCTTC